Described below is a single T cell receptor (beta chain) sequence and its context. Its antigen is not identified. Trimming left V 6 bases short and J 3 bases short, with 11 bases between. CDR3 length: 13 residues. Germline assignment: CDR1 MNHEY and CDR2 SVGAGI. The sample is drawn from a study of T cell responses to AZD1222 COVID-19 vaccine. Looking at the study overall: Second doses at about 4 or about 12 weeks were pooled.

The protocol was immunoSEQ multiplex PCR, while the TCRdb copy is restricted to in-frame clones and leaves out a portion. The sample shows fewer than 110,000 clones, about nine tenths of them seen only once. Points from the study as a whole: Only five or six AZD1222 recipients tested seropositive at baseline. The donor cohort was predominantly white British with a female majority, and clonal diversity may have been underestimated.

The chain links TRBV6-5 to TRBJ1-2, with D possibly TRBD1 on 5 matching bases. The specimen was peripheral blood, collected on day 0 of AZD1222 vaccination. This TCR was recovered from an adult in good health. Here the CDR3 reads CASRLDRDYGYTF. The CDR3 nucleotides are TGTGCCAGCAGACTCGACAGAGACTATGGCTACACCTTC.